What follows is one TCR beta chain and its context. Trimming stripped 2 bases from V and 1 base from J, with 15 bases between. Germline lookup yields CDR1 SGDLS and CDR2 YYNGEE. The CDR3 is 16 residues long. TCRdb's table, derived via immunoSEQ multiplex PCR, lists solely in-frame clones and lacks some. There are 90,000 to 95,000 clones in the sample; roughly 86% occur only once, and more than 4% lies in the top ten. This sample is drawn from a study of OX40 agonist ivuxolimab in advanced cancers. The sample consisted of CD4+ or CD8+ T cells sorted from blood, taken in a trial of the OX40 agonist ivuxolimab. The V and J genes are TRBV9 and TRBJ1-1, with D perhaps TRBD1 (5 bases). The receptor's source is an adult with an advanced solid tumor such as melanoma, head and neck, liver or kidney cancer. CDR3 sequence: CASSVGEGRRNTEAFF. CDR3 DNA: TGTGCCAGCAGCGTGGGGGAGGGACGCCGGAACACTGAAGCTTTCTTT.